This T cell receptor beta chain was profiled in a study of T cell changes during pregnancy in multiple sclerosis. The data were produced by immunoSEQ multiplex PCR, yet TCRdb's version contains in-frame clones alone and is incomplete. The sample carries fewer than 150,000 clones, 95% to 98% recorded once. The CDR3 is 14 amino acids. CDR1 and CDR2 (germline): LNHDA, SQIVND (reference sequence). V was pared by 6 bases and J by 0 bases, with 11 bases between. This receptor was taken from a female donor with multiple sclerosis, enrolled in a pregnancy study. The specimen was peripheral blood, collected after pregnancy. The genes are TRBV19 and TRBJ1-1; D possibly corresponds to TRBD1 (5 bases). This CDR3 is CASSDGGMNTEAFF. The DNA for the CDR3 is TGTGCCAGTAGCGACGGGGGGATGAACACTGAAGCTTTCTTT.